Below, one TCR beta chain is given with its context. Its antigen remains unidentified. Healthy individuals who donated bone marrow served as the donors. CDR3 length equals 16 residues. Germline V CDR1 and CDR2: LGHNA, YSLEER. V gave up 4 bases and J gave up 5 bases, with 19 bases separating them. This entry comes from a study of cytomegalovirus exposure and HLA in healthy donors. Study-wide points: An apparent linkage of common viral pathogens to several of the most significant clusters emerged in a later analysis. Analysis performed later showed TCR beta chains linked to HLA being more clonally expanded than equally common others.

Primers: 60 Vbeta forward and 13 Jbeta reverse. Measured with immunoSEQ multiplex PCR; TCRdb has only the in-frame clones, and not every one. The sample records 100,000 or so clones, under 80% being singletons. V and J are TRBV4-3 and TRBJ2-3; D not resolved. The sequence was obtained from a middle-aged woman in good health and CMV-seropositive. Sequences were obtained from PBMCs. In DNA form, the CDR3 reads TGCGCCAGCAGCCCCCGCGTCGGGTCCGCCAGAGATACGCAGTATTTT. Amino acids: CASSPRVGSARDTQYF.